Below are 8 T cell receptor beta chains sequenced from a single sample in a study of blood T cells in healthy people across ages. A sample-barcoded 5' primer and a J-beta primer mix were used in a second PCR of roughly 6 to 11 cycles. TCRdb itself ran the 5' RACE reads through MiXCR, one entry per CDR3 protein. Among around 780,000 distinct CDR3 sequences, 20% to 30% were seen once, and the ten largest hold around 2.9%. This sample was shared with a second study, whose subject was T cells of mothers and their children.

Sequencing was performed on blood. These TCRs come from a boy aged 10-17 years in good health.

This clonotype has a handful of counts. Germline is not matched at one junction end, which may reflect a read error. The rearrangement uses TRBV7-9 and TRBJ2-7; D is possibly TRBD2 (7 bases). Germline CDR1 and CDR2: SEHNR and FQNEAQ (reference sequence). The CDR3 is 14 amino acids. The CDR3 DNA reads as TGTACCAGCAGCCCGGGGGGCCCCTCCTACGAGCAGTACTTC. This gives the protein CTSSPGGPSYEQYF.

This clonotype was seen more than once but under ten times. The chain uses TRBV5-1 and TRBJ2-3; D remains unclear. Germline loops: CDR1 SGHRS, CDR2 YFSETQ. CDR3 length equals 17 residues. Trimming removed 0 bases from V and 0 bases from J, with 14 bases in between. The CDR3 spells CASSLGVGSSSTDTQYF. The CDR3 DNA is TGCGCCAGCAGCTTGGGGGTCGGGTCTTCTAGCACAGATACGCAGTATTTT.

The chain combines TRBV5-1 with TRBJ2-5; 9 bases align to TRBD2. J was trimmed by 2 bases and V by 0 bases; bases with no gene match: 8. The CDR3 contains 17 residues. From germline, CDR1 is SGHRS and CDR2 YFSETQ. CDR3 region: CASSLAPPAGGQETQYF. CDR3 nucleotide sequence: TGCGCCAGCAGCTTGGCACCCCCAGCGGGGGGTCAAGAGACCCAGTACTTC.

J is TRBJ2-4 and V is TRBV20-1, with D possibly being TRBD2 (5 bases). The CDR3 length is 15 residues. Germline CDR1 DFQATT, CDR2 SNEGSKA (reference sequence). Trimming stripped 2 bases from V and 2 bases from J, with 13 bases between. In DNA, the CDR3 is TGCAGTGCTAGATATCCCGGCGGGCCCAAAAACATTCAGTACTTC. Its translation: CSARYPGGPKNIQYF.

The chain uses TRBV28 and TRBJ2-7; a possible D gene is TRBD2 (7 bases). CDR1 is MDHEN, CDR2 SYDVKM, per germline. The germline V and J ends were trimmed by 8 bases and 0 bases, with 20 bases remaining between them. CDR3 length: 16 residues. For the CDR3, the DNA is TGTGCCAGCTTCAGGGGAGCGGGGAAGAGCTCCTACGAGCAGTACTTC. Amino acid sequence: CASFRGAGKSSYEQYF.

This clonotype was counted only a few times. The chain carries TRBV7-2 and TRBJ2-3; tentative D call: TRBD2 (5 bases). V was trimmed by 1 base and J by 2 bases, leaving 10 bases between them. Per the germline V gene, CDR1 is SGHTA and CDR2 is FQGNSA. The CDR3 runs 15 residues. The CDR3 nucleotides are TGTGCCAGCAGCTTAGGAGCTAGCCCCACAGATACGCAGTATTTT. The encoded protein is CASSLGASPTDTQYF.

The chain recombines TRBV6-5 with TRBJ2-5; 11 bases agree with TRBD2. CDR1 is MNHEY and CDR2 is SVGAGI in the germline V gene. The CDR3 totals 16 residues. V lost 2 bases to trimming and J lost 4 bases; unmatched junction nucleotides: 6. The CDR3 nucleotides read TGTGCCAGCAGTTACCCGGGGACTAGCGGTCGAGAGACCCAGTACTTC. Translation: CASSYPGTSGRETQYF.

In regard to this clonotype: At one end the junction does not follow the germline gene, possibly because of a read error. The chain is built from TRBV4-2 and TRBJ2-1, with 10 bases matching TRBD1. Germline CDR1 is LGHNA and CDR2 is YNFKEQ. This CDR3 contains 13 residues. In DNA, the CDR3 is TGTGCCAGCAGCCTGATTTCGACAGGGGGCTGGGTCTTC. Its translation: CASSLISTGGWVF.